This T cell receptor (beta chain) derives from a study of cytomegalovirus exposure and HLA in healthy donors. Study observations and caveats: The classifier, whose performance was assessed in both the original and validation cohorts, reportedly diagnosed cytomegalovirus status with high specificity and sensitivity. In the 95 to 150 validation repertoires, under 95% of cluster scores exceeded 0, per a later analysis. Through in vitro validation, a few CMV-associated chains were shown to be specific for CMV antigens.

On this clone: As yet, its antigen is unknown.

TCRdb's table, derived via immunoSEQ multiplex PCR, lists solely in-frame clones and lacks some. The table lists 330,000 or so clones, 86% of them singletons. J gave up 5 bases and V 1 base, and 6 bases lay outside the gene matches. Germline-derived CDR1 and CDR2 are LGHNA and YSLEER. The CDR3 sequence is 16 residues long. The V gene is TRBV4-3, the J gene TRBJ1-1; 11 bases match TRBD1. This sequence was found in a woman between 18 and 30 years old in good health and CMV-seronegative. Sequencing used PBMCs. CDR3 in amino acids: CASSQVLGTGGTEAFF. CDR3 DNA sequence: TGCGCCAGCAGCCAAGTATTAGGGACAGGGGGTACTGAAGCTTTCTTT.